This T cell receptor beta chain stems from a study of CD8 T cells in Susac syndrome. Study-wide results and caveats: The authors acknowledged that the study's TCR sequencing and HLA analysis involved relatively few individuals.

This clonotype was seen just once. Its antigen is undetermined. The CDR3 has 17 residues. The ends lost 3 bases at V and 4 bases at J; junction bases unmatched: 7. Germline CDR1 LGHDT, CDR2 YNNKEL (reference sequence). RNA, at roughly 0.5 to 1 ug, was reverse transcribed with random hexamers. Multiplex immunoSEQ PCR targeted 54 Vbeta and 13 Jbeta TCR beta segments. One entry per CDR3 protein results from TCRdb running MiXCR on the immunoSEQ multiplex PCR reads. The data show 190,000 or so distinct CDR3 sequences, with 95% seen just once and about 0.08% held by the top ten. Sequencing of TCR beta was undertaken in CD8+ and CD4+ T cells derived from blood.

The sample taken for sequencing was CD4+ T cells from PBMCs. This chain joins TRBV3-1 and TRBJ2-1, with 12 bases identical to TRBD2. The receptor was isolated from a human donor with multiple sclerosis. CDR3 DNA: TGTGCCAGCAGCCATGACGGTCTAGCGGGGGGGTACAATGAGCAGTTCTTC. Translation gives CASSHDGLAGGYNEQFF.